A single sample is the source of the 32 T cell receptor beta chains below, sequenced in a study of blood T cell repertoires in COVID-19. Assay: immunoSEQ multiplex PCR; the TCRdb copy retains only in-frame clones and omits some. Seen here are tens of thousands of clones, 65% to 85% observed once, and the top ten hold about two fifths. Source material: peripheral blood. Receptors originate from a man between 65 and 79 years old with active or convalescent COVID-19.

The CDR3 loop is CASSLDTGGNEQFF. Here the CDR3 DNA reads TGTGCCAGCAGCTTAGACACAGGGGGGAATGAGCAGTTCTTC. This chain joins TRBV11-2 and TRBJ2-1; 8 bases are shared with TRBD1. The germline gives CDR1 SGHAT, CDR2 FQNNGV. The CDR3 extends over 14 amino acids. The V gene end was trimmed by 0 bases and the J gene end by 7 bases; junction bases not matched to a gene: 2.

The V call is TRBV7-3, the J call TRBJ2-3, with D possibly TRBD1 on 5 matching bases. Trimming pared 5 bases from V and 1 base from J, leaving 7 bases between. The CDR3 is made up of 13 amino acids. CDR1 is SGHTA, CDR2 FQGTGA, per germline. The CDR3 sequence: CASSVGGTDTQYF. CDR3 in DNA: TGTGCCAGCAGCGTAGGGGGCACAGATACGCAGTATTTT.

The genes are TRBV19 and TRBJ2-1, with no clear D. CDR3 length equals 17 residues. Trimming cost V 2 bases and J 0 bases, with 14 bases left between them. Germline V lookup: CDR1 LNHDA, CDR2 SQIVND (reference sequence). CDR3: CASSILAGLSSYNEQFF. CDR3 in DNA: TGTGCCAGTAGTATATTGGCTGGCTTAAGCTCCTACAATGAGCAGTTCTTC.

This chain joins TRBV27 and TRBJ2-2; 7 bases line up with TRBD2. With 3 bases clipped from V and 6 bases from J, the junction kept 4 bases outside the gene matches. The CDR3 extends over 14 amino acids. Germline lookup yields CDR1 MNHEY and CDR2 SMNVEV (reference sequence). The CDR3 DNA follows: TGTGCCAGCAGTTTCCAACTAGCGTCCGGGGAGCTGTTTTTT. As protein: CASSFQLASGELFF.

The chain recombines TRBV29-1 with TRBJ1-2, with 10 nucleotides matching TRBD1. The CDR3 is made up of 13 amino acids. The germline V gene has CDR1 SQVTM and CDR2 ANQGSEA. The trim removed 7 bases at V and 6 bases at J, leaving 8 bases unmatched. CDR3 DNA sequence: TGCAGCGCCCCGGGACAGGGGAGCCATGGCTACACCTTC. It encodes CSAPGQGSHGYTF.

Remarks on this clone: One junction end disagrees with the germline gene, perhaps due to a read error. The chain joins TRBV2 to TRBJ2-1; no clear D. The CDR3 is 15 residues long. Germline CDR1 SNHLY, CDR2 FYNNEI. The CDR3 coding sequence is TGTGCCAGCAGGGAAGGGCAGATCCCCTACAATGAGCAGTTCTTC. As protein: CASREGQIPYNEQFF.

CDR3 region: CSVEGTDTQYF. The CDR3 region has the DNA TGCAGTGTCGAGGGCACAGATACGCAGTATTTT. The chain couples TRBV20-1 to TRBJ2-3; no firm D call. The germline V gene has CDR1 DFQATT and CDR2 SNEGSKA (reference sequence). The ends were cut back, 7 bases at V and 1 base at J, with 6 bases in the middle. The CDR3 is 11 residues long.

The rearrangement uses TRBV23-1 and TRBJ1-5; D is unclear. TRBV23-1 is an ORF, with its function uncertain. Deletions cut 1 base from V and 6 bases from J, with 10 bases between. CDR3 length equals 14 residues. DNA of the CDR3: TGCGCCAGCAGTCAATGGCGGGGAGGTCAGCCCCAGCATTTT. Its translation: CASSQWRGGQPQHF.

This clone has more than one count but fewer than ten. The rearrangement uses TRBV11-3 and TRBJ2-7; 9 bases map to TRBD2. This CDR3 comprises 16 residues. Germline V gene lookup returns CDR1 SGHNT and CDR2 YENEEA. J was trimmed by 1 base and V by 3 bases; bases with no gene match: 7. The chain's CDR3 is CASSLFTSGLSYEQYF. The CDR3 nucleotides are TGTGCCAGCAGCTTGTTCACTAGCGGGTTATCCTACGAGCAGTACTTC.

This clone was picked up a small number of times. The chain recombines TRBV27 with TRBJ2-6; the D gene is possibly TRBD1 (5 bases). Per the germline V gene, CDR1 is MNHEY and CDR2 is SMNVEV (reference sequence). V lost 5 bases and J 0 bases, leaving 11 bases between the germline ends. The CDR3 has 16 amino acids. The CDR3 sequence is CASSARQSSGANVLTF. CDR3 nucleotides: TGTGCCAGCAGTGCCCGACAGTCCTCTGGGGCCAACGTCCTGACTTTC.

V usage is TRBV6-1 and J usage is TRBJ2-7; no definite D call. The CDR3 has 12 residues. V lost 1 base, J lost 3 bases, and 4 bases lay in between. CDR1 is MNHNS, CDR2 SASEGT, per germline. The CDR3 nucleotides read TGTGCCAGCAGTGAAGGTAACTACGAGCAGTACTTC. This encodes CASSEGNYEQYF.

CDR3: CASSPGRAGTEAFF. The CDR3 region has the DNA TGTGCCAGCTCACCAGGGAGGGCAGGCACTGAAGCTTTCTTT. The rearrangement uses TRBV18 and TRBJ1-1; D not certain. Trimming took off 2 bases at V and 4 bases at J, with 11 bases between the two ends. The CDR3 consists of 14 residues. Per the germline V gene, CDR1 is KGHSH and CDR2 is LQKENI.

The chain couples TRBV4-1 to TRBJ2-7; 10 bases match TRBD2. Trimming removed 5 bases from V and 6 bases from J; junction bases left unmatched: 4. Germline-derived CDR1 and CDR2 are MGHRA and YSYEKL. The CDR3 spans 13 residues. CDR3 residues: CASSARTSGEQYF. CDR3 nucleotide sequence: TGCGCCAGCAGCGCCCGGACTAGCGGCGAGCAGTACTTC.

The genes are TRBV5-4 and TRBJ1-1; 8 nucleotides agree with TRBD1. This CDR3 region has 15 residues. Losses at the gene ends were 4 bases for V and 1 base for J; bases not matched to a gene: 6. Per germline, CDR1 SGHNT and CDR2 YYREEE (reference sequence). The CDR3 DNA sequence: TGTGCCAGCAGCCCTGGACAGGGATGGAACACTGAAGCTTTCTTT. Residues: CASSPGQGWNTEAFF.

V usage is TRBV10-3 and J usage is TRBJ2-1, with TRBD2 matching 13 bases. The trim removed 0 bases at V and 4 bases at J, leaving 6 bases unmatched. CDR1 ENHRY and CDR2 SYGVKD come from the germline V gene. The CDR3 totals 18 residues. The CDR3 DNA sequence: TGTGCCATCAGTGAGTCAGGGCGGACTAGCGGGGGATACAATGAGCAGTTCTTC. Its protein product is CAISESGRTSGGYNEQFF.

CDR3 region: CASSEAGLEIYEQYF. CDR3 sequence (DNA): TGTGCCAGCAGTGAAGCGGGACTAGAGATCTACGAGCAGTACTTC. This chain connects TRBV6-1 to TRBJ2-7; 8 positions match TRBD2. Germline CDR1 reads MNHNS; CDR2 reads SASEGT. J lost 3 bases, V lost 0 bases, and 4 bases had no gene match. The CDR3 is 15 residues long.

This clone appeared once. The chain carries TRBV7-3 and TRBJ1-1, with 11 positions matching TRBD1. Germline trimming cut 5 bases from V and 1 base from J; bases unmatched to any gene: 9. Germline V lookup: CDR1 SGHTA, CDR2 FQGTGA. This CDR3 is 17 amino acids long. The chain's CDR3 is CASSPGQGAGSNTEAFF. As DNA, the CDR3 is TGTGCCAGCAGCCCAGGACAGGGGGCGGGATCGAACACTGAAGCTTTCTTT. Full variable domain (outside the CDR3, taken from reference TRBV7-3 and TRBJ1-1): GAGVSQTPSNKVTEKGKYVELRCDPISGHTALYWYRQSLGQGPEFLIYFQGTGAADDSGLPNDRFFAVRPEGSVSTLKIQRTERGDSAVYLCASSPGQGAGSNTEAFFGQGTRLTVV.

The gene calls are TRBV7-9 and TRBJ2-1; 7 nucleotides line up with TRBD1. This CDR3 has 14 residues. Germline V gene sequence: CDR1 SEHNR, CDR2 FQNEAQ (reference sequence). V was pared by 3 bases and J by 8 bases, with 7 bases of the junction left unmatched. CDR3 bases: TGTGCCAGCAGCTTGAGAGACAGGGTCGATGAGCAGTTCTTC. This codes for CASSLRDRVDEQFF.

The CDR3 nucleotides read TGCGCCAGCACCGCCGCGGGGCAGATCTACAATGAGCAGTTCTTC. The encoded protein is CASTAAGQIYNEQFF. The J gene is TRBJ2-1, the V gene TRBV5-1, with D tentatively TRBD2 (6 bases). The CDR3 runs to 15 residues. The germline V gene has CDR1 SGHRS and CDR2 YFSETQ. The V gene lost 6 bases and the J gene lost 3 bases, with 16 bases spanning the gap.

Within the sample, this clone is medium-sized (0.01 to 0.1%). The chain is built from TRBV19 and TRBJ2-1; 10 bases match TRBD2. After removal of 9 bases from V and 3 bases from J, the junction contained 8 bases not matched to a gene. The CDR3 totals 15 residues. Per the germline V gene, CDR1 is LNHDA and CDR2 is SQIVND (reference sequence). The DNA of the CDR3 is TGTGCCAGCGGAACCGGGACTAGCGTCTACAATGAGCAGTTCTTC. Translated: CASGTGTSVYNEQFF.

This clone occurred many times. This chain uses TRBV7-9 with TRBJ1-1, with D unresolved. Deletions cut 0 bases from V and 4 bases from J, with 9 bases between. The germline CDR1 and CDR2 sequences are SEHNR and FQNEAQ (reference sequence). The CDR3 length is 14 residues. This CDR3 reads CASSLAYLSTEAFF. The CDR3 DNA reads TGTGCCAGCAGCTTAGCATACCTGAGCACTGAAGCTTTCTTT. The full variable domain, with the rest looked up from reference TRBV7-9 and TRBJ1-1, is DTGVSQNPRHKITKRGQNVTFRCDPISEHNRLYWYRQTLGQGPEFLTYFQNEAQLEKSRLLSDRFSAERPKGSFSTLEIQRTEQGDSAMYLCASSLAYLSTEAFFGQGTRLTVV.

The rearrangement uses TRBV30 and TRBJ1-2; a possible D gene is TRBD1 (6 bases). This CDR3 has 13 residues. Germline V CDR1 and CDR2: GTSNPN, SVGIG (reference sequence). Deletions cut 0 bases from V and 4 bases from J, with 9 bases between. The DNA of the CDR3 is TGTGCCTGGAGTGTTCAACAGGGCTATGGCTACACCTTC. Translation: CAWSVQQGYGYTF. Full variable domain (rest looked up from reference TRBV30 and TRBJ1-2): SQTIHQWPATLVQPVGSPLSLECTVEGTSNPNLYWYRQAAGRGLQLLFYSVGIGQISSEVPQNLSASRPQDRQFILSSKKLLLSDSGFYLCAWSVQQGYGYTFGSGTRLTVV.

The V call is TRBV5-1, the J call TRBJ2-3, with a possible D match to TRBD1 (5 bases). The V and J ends lost 0 bases and 0 bases respectively, with 11 bases between them. There are 16 residues in the CDR3. Germline V gene data show CDR1 as SGHRS and CDR2 as YFSETQ. Here the CDR3 reads CASSLAGHYSTDTQYF. The CDR3 DNA follows: TGCGCCAGCAGCTTGGCCGGACACTATAGCACAGATACGCAGTATTTT.

The chain has TRBV24-1 and TRBJ1-1, with 8 bases identical to TRBD1. Trimming at V came to 7 bases and at J to 5 bases, leaving 5 bases not matched to a gene. CDR1 and CDR2 (germline): KGHDR, SFDVKD. The CDR3 is 13 residues long. The CDR3 bases are TGTGCCACCAGGGGACAGGCGGTTACTGAAGCTTTCTTT. Translating gives CATRGQAVTEAFF.

This clone appeared many times. V is TRBV7-2 and J is TRBJ2-5, with 8 bases fitting TRBD1. Trimming at V came to 2 bases and at J to 5 bases, leaving 1 base not matched to a gene. This CDR3 is built from 13 residues. Germline V gives CDR1 SGHTA, CDR2 FQGNSA. The CDR3 is CASSLTGGETQYF. DNA of the CDR3: TGTGCCAGCAGCTTAACAGGGGGTGAGACCCAGTACTTC.

J is TRBJ2-7 and V is TRBV4-2; TRBD1 matches at 8 bases. Germline V gene sequence: CDR1 LGHNA, CDR2 YNFKEQ. With V trimmed by 3 bases and J by 1 base, 8 bases remained unmatched. There are 16 residues in the CDR3. The CDR3 loop is CASSHSGQGGSYEQYF. The CDR3, as DNA: TGTGCCAGCAGCCATTCAGGACAGGGAGGTTCCTACGAGCAGTACTTC.

The rearrangement uses TRBV29-1 and TRBJ2-2, with D hard to call. CDR1 is SQVTM, CDR2 ANQGSEA, per germline. The CDR3 is 14 residues long. V was pared by 4 bases and J by 4 bases, with 13 bases between. Written as DNA, the CDR3 is TGCAGCGTTGTGGGCCTTCAGAGCACCGGGGAGCTGTTTTTT. Protein sequence: CSVVGLQSTGELFF.

The J gene is TRBJ1-4, the V gene TRBV4-1, with D possibly TRBD1 on 6 matching bases. The CDR3 spans 16 residues. Germline assignment: CDR1 MGHRA and CDR2 YSYEKL. V was clipped by 5 bases and J by 0 bases, with 13 bases between them. CDR3 sequence: CASSVDRTSTNEKLFF. The CDR3 DNA reads TGCGCCAGCAGCGTAGACAGGACCTCAACTAATGAAAAACTGTTTTTT.

This clone was recorded a few times. The gene calls are TRBV4-3 and TRBJ2-2, with 7 positions matching TRBD1. Germline V lookup: CDR1 LGHNA, CDR2 YSLEER. J gave up 10 bases and V 4 bases, and 15 bases lay outside the gene matches. CDR3 length: 16 residues. The CDR3 DNA reads TGCGCCAGCAGCCCCACCACTACAGGGGCGAGGGAGGAGCTGTTTTTT. Translating gives CASSPTTTGAREELFF.

The V and J genes are TRBV12-3 or TRBV12-4 and TRBJ1-3; D gene ambiguous. V was cut by 1 base and J by 8 bases, with 6 bases left in between. The CDR3 sequence is 12 residues long. CDR3 in DNA: TGTGCCAGCAGTTTAGAGAGTTACACCATATATTTT. Amino acid sequence: CASSLESYTIYF.

V usage is TRBV19 and J usage is TRBJ1-2; D ambiguous. Trimming pared 6 bases from V and 2 bases from J, leaving 16 bases between. The CDR3 has 15 residues. Per germline, CDR1 LNHDA and CDR2 SQIVND (reference sequence). CDR3 amino acids: CASSLSGGDNYGYTF. The CDR3 DNA is TGTGCCAGTAGCCTATCGGGAGGTGACAACTATGGCTACACCTTC.

The CDR3 DNA follows: TGTGCCTCCCGGACAGGGAATGAAAAACTGTTTTTT. This codes for CASRTGNEKLFF. The chain uses TRBV6-5 and TRBJ1-4; 8 bases are a match to TRBD1. Germline assignment: CDR1 MNHEY and CDR2 SVGAGI. J was trimmed by 5 bases and V by 11 bases; bases with no gene match: 4. This CDR3 spans 12 amino acids.